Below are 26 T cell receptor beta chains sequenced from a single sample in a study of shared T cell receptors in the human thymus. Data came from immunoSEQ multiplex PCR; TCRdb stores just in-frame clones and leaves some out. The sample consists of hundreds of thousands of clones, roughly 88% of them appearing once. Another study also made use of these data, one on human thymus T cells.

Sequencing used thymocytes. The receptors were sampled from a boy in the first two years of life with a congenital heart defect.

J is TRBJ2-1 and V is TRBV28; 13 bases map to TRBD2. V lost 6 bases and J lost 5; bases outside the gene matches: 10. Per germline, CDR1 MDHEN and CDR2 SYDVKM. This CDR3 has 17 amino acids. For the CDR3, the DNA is TGTGCCAGCAGCTACCATCCCGGGACTAGCGGGAACAATGAGCAGTTCTTC. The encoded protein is CASSYHPGTSGNNEQFF.

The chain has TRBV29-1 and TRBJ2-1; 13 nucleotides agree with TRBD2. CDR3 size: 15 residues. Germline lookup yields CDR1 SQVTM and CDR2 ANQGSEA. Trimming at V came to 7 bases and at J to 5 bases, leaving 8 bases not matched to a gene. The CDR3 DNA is TGCAGCGGGGGGACTAGCGGGGACGATCACAATGAGCAGTTCTTC. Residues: CSGGTSGDDHNEQFF.

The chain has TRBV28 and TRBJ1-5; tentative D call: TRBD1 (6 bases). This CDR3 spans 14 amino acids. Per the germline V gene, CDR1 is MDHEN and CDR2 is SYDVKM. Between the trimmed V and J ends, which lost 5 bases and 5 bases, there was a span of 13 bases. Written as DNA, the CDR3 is TGTGCCAGCAGTCGATGGCAGGGGCATCAGCCCCAGCATTTT. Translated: CASSRWQGHQPQHF. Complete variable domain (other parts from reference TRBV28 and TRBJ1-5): DVKVTQSSRYLVKRTGEKVFLECVQDMDHENMFWYRQDPGLGLRLIYFSYDVKMKEKGDIPEGYSVSREKKERFSLILESASTNQTSMYLCASSRWQGHQPQHFGDGTRLSIL.

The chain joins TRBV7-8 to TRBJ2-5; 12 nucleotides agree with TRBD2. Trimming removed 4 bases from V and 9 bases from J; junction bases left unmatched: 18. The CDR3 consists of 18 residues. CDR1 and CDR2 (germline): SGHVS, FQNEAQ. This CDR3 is CASSSGLAGPAQVRAQYF. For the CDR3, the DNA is TGTGCCAGCAGCTCAGGACTAGCGGGGCCCGCCCAAGTTAGGGCCCAGTACTTC.

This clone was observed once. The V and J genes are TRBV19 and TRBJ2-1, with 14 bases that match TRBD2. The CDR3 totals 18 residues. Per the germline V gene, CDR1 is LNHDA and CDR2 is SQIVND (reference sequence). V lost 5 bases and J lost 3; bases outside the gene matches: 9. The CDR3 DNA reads TGTGCCAGTAGTCCGCCGGGACTAGCGGGGGCGATCTACAATGAGCAGTTCTTC. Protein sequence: CASSPPGLAGAIYNEQFF.

The CDR3 DNA reads TGTGCCAGCAGACTACGGACTAGCGGGAGGCCCCCCTTCCTCTACGAGCAGTACTTC. Its protein product is CASRLRTSGRPPFLYEQYF. The V gene is TRBV28, the J gene TRBJ2-7; 14 positions match TRBD2. There are 19 residues in the CDR3. V lost 6 bases to trimming and J lost 3 bases; unmatched junction nucleotides: 16. The germline V gene has CDR1 MDHEN and CDR2 SYDVKM.

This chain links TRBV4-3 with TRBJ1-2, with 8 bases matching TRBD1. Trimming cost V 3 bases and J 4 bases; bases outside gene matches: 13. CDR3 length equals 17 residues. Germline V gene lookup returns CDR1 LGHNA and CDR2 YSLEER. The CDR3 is CASSHPPPRQGPYGYTF. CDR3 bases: TGCGCCAGCAGCCACCCACCGCCTAGACAGGGGCCCTATGGCTACACCTTC.

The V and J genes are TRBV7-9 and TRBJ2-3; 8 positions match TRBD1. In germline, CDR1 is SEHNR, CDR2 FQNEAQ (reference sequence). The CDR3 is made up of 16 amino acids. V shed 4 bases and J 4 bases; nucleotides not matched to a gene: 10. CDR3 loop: CASSYGLGQGSDTQYF. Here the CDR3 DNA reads TGTGCCAGCAGCTACGGACTTGGACAGGGATCAGATACGCAGTATTTT.

CDR3 in amino acids: CASSLESWTGGNEQYF. The CDR3 nucleotides read TGTGCCAGCAGCTTGGAATCTTGGACAGGGGGGAACGAGCAGTACTTC. The chain joins TRBV5-6 to TRBJ2-7, with 10 bases lining up with TRBD1. The CDR3 spans 16 residues. Trimming removed 0 bases from V and 5 bases from J; junction bases left unmatched: 8. In germline, CDR1 is SGHDT, CDR2 YYEEEE.

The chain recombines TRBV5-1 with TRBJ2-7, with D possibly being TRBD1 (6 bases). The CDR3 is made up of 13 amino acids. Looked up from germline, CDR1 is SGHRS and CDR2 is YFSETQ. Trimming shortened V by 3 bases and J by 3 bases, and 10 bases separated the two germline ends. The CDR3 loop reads CASSYGQLYEQYF. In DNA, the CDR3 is TGCGCCAGCAGCTATGGACAGCTCTACGAGCAGTACTTC.

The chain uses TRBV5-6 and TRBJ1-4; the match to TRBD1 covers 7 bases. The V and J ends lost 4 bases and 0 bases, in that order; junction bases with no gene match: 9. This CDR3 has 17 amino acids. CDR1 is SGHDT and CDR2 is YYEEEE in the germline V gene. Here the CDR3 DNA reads TGTGCCAGCAGCCCCGGGACAGATCTACCAACTAATGAAAAACTGTTTTTT. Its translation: CASSPGTDLPTNEKLFF.

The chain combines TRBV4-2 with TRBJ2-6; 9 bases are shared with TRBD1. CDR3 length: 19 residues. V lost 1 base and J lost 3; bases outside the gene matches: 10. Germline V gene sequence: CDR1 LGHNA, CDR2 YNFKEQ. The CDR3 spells CASSQGGPQGAFGANVLTF. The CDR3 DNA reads TGTGCCAGCAGCCAAGGGGGACCACAGGGGGCTTTTGGGGCCAACGTCCTGACTTTC.

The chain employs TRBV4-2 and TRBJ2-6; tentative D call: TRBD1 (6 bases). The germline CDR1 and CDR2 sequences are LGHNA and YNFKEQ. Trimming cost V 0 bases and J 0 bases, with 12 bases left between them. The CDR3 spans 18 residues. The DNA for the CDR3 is TGTGCCAGCAGCCAAGATGTGGGACATAGCTCTGGGGCCAACGTCCTGACTTTC. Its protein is CASSQDVGHSSGANVLTF.

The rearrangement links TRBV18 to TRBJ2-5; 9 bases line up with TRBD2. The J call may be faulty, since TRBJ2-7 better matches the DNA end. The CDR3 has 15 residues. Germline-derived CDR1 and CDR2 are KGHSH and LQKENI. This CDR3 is CASSPPVSGRREQYF. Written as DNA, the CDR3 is TGTGCCAGCTCACCACCGGTTAGCGGGAGACGCGAGCAGTACTTC.

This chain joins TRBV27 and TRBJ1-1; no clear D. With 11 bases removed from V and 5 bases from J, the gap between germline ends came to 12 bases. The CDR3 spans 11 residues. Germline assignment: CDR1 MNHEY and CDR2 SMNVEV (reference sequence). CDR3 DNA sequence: TGTGCCGCGGCCAGAGGTACTGAAGCTTTCTTT. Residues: CAAARGTEAFF.

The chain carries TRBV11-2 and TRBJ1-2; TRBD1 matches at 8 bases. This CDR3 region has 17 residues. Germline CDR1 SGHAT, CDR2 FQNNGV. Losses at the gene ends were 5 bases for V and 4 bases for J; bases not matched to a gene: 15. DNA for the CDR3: TGTGCCAGCAGCCCTAGGGGACAGGTCATGGGCCTCTATGGCTACACCTTC. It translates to CASSPRGQVMGLYGYTF.

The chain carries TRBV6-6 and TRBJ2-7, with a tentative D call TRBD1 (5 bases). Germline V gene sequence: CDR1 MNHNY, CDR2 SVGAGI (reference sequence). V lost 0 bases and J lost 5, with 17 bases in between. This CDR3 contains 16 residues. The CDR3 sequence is CASSYSTSSRAHEQYF. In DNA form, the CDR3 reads TGTGCCAGCAGTTACTCGACATCGTCCAGGGCCCACGAGCAGTACTTC.

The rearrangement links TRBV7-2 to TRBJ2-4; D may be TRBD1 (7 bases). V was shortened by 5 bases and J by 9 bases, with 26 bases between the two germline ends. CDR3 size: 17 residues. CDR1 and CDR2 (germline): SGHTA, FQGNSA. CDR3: CASSPNDRAALEGIQYF. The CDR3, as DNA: TGTGCCAGCAGCCCTAACGACAGGGCGGCTCTGGAGGGCATTCAGTACTTC.

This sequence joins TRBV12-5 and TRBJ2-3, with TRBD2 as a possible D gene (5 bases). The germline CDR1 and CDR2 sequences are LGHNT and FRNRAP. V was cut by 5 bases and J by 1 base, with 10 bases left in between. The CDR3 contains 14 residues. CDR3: CASGGEEGTDTQYF. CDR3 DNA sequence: TGTGCTAGTGGTGGAGAGGAGGGCACAGATACGCAGTATTTT.

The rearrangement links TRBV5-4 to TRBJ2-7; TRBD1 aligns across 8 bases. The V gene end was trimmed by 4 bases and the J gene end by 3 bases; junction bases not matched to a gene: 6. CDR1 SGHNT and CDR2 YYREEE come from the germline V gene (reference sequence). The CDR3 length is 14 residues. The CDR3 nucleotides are TGTGCCAGCAGCCACGGGACAGGTGGCTACGAGCAGTACTTC. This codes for CASSHGTGGYEQYF.

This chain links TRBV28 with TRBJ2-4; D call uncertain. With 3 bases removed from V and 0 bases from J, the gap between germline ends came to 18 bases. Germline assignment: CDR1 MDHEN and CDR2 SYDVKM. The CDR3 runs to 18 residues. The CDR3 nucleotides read TGTGCCAGCAGTTTCCAAAAGGTCGGAAGACTAGCCAAAAACATTCAGTACTTC. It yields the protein CASSFQKVGRLAKNIQYF.

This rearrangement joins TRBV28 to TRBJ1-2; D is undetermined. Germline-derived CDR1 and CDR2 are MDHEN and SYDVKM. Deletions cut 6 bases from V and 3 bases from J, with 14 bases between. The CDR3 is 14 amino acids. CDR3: CASSPDIQDYGYTF. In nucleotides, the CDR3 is TGTGCCAGCAGCCCCGACATTCAGGACTATGGCTACACCTTC.

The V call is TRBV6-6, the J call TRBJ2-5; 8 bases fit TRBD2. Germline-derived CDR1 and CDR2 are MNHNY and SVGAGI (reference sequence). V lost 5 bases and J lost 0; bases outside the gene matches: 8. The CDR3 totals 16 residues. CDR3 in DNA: TGTGCCAGCAGTAATCTAGGCGGGAGGTACCAAGAGACCCAGTACTTC. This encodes CASSNLGGRYQETQYF.

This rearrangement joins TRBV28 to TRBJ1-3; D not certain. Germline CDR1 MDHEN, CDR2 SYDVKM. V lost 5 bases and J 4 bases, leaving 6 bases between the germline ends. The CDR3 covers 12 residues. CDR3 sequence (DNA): TGTGCCAGCAGTGTACAGGGAAACACCATATATTTT. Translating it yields CASSVQGNTIYF.

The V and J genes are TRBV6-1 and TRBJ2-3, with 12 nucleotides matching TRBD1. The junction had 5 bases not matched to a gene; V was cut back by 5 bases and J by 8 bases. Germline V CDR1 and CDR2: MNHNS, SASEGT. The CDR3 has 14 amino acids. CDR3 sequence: CASSPGQGAGTQYF. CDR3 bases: TGTGCCAGCAGTCCGGGACAGGGGGCAGGTACGCAGTATTTT.

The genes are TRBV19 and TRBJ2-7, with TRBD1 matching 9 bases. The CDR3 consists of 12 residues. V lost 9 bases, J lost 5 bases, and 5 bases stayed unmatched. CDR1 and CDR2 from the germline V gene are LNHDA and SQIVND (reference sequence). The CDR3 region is CASRDRDDEQYF. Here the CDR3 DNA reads TGTGCCAGCCGGGACAGGGATGACGAGCAGTACTTC.